This T cell receptor beta chain was captured in a study of shared clonotypes between healthy human individuals (TCRdb year 2020). Broadly, across the study: Three men and two women, aged 18 to 49 years, made up the cohort. Per donor, three plates each were used for CD4 naive and CD4 memory, two for CD8 naive, and one for CD8 memory. To estimate repertoire size and how much clonotype sharing occurs between individuals, the study deeply sequenced the blood TCR repertoires of several healthy adults. To increase sequencing depth and limit assay-specific biases, TCR repertoire library preparation and sequencing were carried out by different laboratories using diverse techniques. Per donor, leukapheresis produced somewhere between about 0.85 and 10 billion PBMCs.

Paper-wide results and their limitations: Incomplete sequencing was indicated by rarefaction of sorted-subset datasets, despite the large sequencing depth. Pairwise subsampling led to the expectation that sequencing depth would affect the degree of clonotype sharing among donors. Sampling was restricted to blood, and TCR repertoires in tissue are likely to differ from TCR repertoires in blood. When several donors were compared, the shared fraction of clonotypes was about 5% for naive CD4, 3.5% for naive CD8, 2% to 2.5% for memory CD4, and under 0.5% for memory CD8. Compared with non-shared clonotypes, the clonotypes found in all four sorted-subset donors had higher generation probabilities. The genetic and exposure-history diversity represented was limited by the small number of donors. Naive subsets generally had larger estimated clonotype richness than memory subsets.

Healthy HIV-negative adults with no recently reported acute infections or vaccinations were included as donors. All donors were Caucasian adults living in Nashville, Tennessee, USA. CD4+ T cells were enriched by magnetic negative selection; naive cells were then positively selected on CD45RA, and the negative fraction formed the memory subset. Blood was collected by leukapheresis, and PBMCs were isolated by Ficoll-Histopaque density gradient centrifugation and then cryopreserved in liquid nitrogen vapor phase. Analytical flow cytometry was used to check the purity and quantity of every magnetically sorted T cell population. Genomic DNA was isolated from every sorted fraction and measured by UV absorbance on a Nanodrop 2000c. Worth noting for this clone: Its antigen has not been determined. Nothing much larger sits one base from this clone, and base qualities are not available.

Using the deep immunoSEQ assay, multiplex PCR amplified TCR CDR3 regions from genomic DNA. Genomic DNA extracted from each cell subset was distributed evenly over all wells of several immunoSEQ 96-well plates, and each plate served as one replicate. Each replicate PCR for sorted subsets received roughly 0.2 ug genomic DNA, equal to roughly 33,000 T cell genomes. Purified libraries were measured with a Qubit 3.0 fluorometer, size-checked on a Bioanalyzer 2100, and measured again with the KAPA Library Quantification kit. A separate single-read 150-cycle Illumina NextSeq 550 flow cell was used to sequence each immunoSEQ 96-well plate. Per the original workflow: Because only junctional sequences without quality scores were contained in the immunoSEQ output, filtering matching that applied to full-length reads could not be performed. To assign V/J genes and CDR3, sequences were annotated using PyIR, a Python wrapper for IgBLAST v1.9, with IMGT germline references. Any read was removed if the V/J assignment was weak (E-value above 1e-6), the CDR3 was missing, or the read contained stop codons, out-of-frame junctions, or ambiguous translated residues. V3J clonotypes were defined as sequences sharing the same inferred V gene, J gene, and CDR3 amino acid sequence. To compute the percentage overlap between repertoires, the number of shared unique clonotypes was divided by the size of the smaller repertoire. Repertoire richness was assessed with RTK rarefaction, the Chao1 estimator, and Recon v2.1 estimates of unobserved clonotypes. Generation probabilities for all TCRbeta clonotypes obtained by the gDNA method from a few donors were computed using OLGA. The clones in this table, taken by TCRdb from immuneACCESS, are in-frame only. Not every clone is retained; where verified, under half of the shortfall comes from an unresolved V gene, and the cause of the rest is unknown. The V and J calls and clone size are taken from that table; D and trimming were inferred from the DNA. This sample lists roughly 2.2 million clones; 85% to 95% were detected once. The leading ten clones occupy 0.37% of the sample.

Reading the germline V gene gives CDR1 MDHEN and CDR2 SYDVKM. Reading from cysteine to phenylalanine, the CDR3 counts 16 amino acids. CDR3 DNA only is kept here, 48 bases in frame from base 1. Trimming accounts for 8 bases at V and 6 bases at J, while the number of junction bases matched to no gene is 17. The sample was naive CD4+ T cells from PBMCs. What the cell subset or site label conveys for this sample: CD45RA+ positively selected. The chain is assembled from TRBV28 and TRBJ2-3, and TRBD2 aligns with 7 junction nucleotides. The TCR originated in a man between 18 and 35 years old in good health. Some clones in this sample may be carry-over from other donors' samples. The nucleotide sequence is TGTGCCAGCGAAACTAGCGCCCAAGAGGGCTCGGATACGCAGTATTTT. Protein translation: CASETSAQEGSDTQYF. The entire variable domain, with the stretches around the CDR3 drawn from the reference TRBV28 and TRBJ2-3 proteins, is DVKVTQSSRYLVKRTGEKVFLECVQDMDHENMFWYRQDPGLGLRLIYFSYDVKMKEKGDIPEGYSVSREKKERFSLILESASTNQTSMYLCASETSAQEGSDTQYFGPGTRLTVL.